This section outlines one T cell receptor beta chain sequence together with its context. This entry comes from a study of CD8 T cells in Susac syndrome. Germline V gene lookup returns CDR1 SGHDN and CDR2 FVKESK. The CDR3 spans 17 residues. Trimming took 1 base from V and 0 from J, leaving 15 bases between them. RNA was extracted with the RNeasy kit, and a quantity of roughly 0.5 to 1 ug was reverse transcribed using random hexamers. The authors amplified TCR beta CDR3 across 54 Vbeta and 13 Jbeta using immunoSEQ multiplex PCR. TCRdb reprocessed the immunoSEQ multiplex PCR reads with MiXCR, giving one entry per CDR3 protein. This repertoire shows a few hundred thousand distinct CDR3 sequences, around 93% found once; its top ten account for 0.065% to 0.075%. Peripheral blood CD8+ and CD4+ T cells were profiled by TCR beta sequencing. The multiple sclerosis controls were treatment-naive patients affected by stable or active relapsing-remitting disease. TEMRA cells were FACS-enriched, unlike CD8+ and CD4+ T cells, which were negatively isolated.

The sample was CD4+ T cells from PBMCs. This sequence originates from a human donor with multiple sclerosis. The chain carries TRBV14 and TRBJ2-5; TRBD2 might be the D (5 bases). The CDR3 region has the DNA TGTGCCAGCAGCCAAGGGGTGCAAGACTACCACCAAGAGACCCAGTACTTC. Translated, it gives CASSQGVQDYHQETQYF.